These 26 T cell receptor beta chains came from one sample sequenced in a study of blood T cell repertoires in COVID-19. Sequenced by immunoSEQ multiplex PCR; TCRdb stores in-frame clones only, minus some. Of some 290,000 clones listed, about four fifths are singletons. What was sequenced was peripheral blood. These receptors originate from a woman in her sixties with active or convalescent COVID-19.

This rearrangement joins TRBV7-6 to TRBJ2-7; D not certain. From germline, CDR1 is SGHVS and CDR2 FNYEAQ. The CDR3 runs to 15 residues. Trimming took off 4 bases at V and 0 bases at J, with 13 bases between the two ends. The CDR3 region is CASSSTTLYSYEQYF. CDR3 bases: TGTGCCAGCAGCTCGACAACTCTTTACTCCTACGAGCAGTACTTC.

The chain uses TRBV13 and TRBJ2-7; 9 bases match TRBD1. The CDR3 contains 13 residues. The V and J ends lost 4 bases and 5 bases, in that order; junction bases with no gene match: 3. Germline CDR1 is PRHDT and CDR2 is FYEKMQ (reference sequence). The CDR3 region has the DNA TGTGCCAGCAGCTCGGACAGGGGCCACGAGCAGTACTTC. Amino acids: CASSSDRGHEQYF.

This clone was detected once. The chain couples TRBV6-1 to TRBJ1-1, with D possibly matching TRBD1 (5 bases). CDR3 size: 14 residues. Per the germline V gene, CDR1 is MNHNS and CDR2 is SASEGT. V was trimmed by 1 base and J by 6 bases, leaving 12 bases between them. The CDR3 region is CASSEGDFVSEAFF. CDR3 bases: TGTGCCAGCAGTGAAGGGGACTTTGTCTCTGAAGCTTTCTTT.

This clone has a single count. This chain connects TRBV6-6 to TRBJ1-5; 9 bases map to TRBD1. Germline trimming cut 6 bases from V and 6 bases from J; bases unmatched to any gene: 9. Germline-derived CDR1 and CDR2 are MNHNY and SVGAGI (reference sequence). CDR3 length equals 15 residues. CDR3 nucleotides: TGTGCCAGCAGCACCGGACAGGGGAGCCCTCAGCCCCAGCATTTT. Protein product: CASSTGQGSPQPQHF.

This chain links TRBV11-3 with TRBJ1-2, with 7 bases identical to TRBD1. Trimming at V came to 0 bases and at J to 0 bases, leaving 4 bases not matched to a gene. Germline lookup yields CDR1 SGHNT and CDR2 YENEEA. The CDR3 is made up of 16 amino acids. The chain's CDR3 is CASSLDGTEANYGYTF. The CDR3 coding sequence is TGTGCCAGCAGCTTAGATGGGACAGAGGCTAACTATGGCTACACCTTC.

Only a few counts were recorded for this clone. The chain has TRBV5-5 and TRBJ1-2; D gene unclear. From germline, CDR1 is SGHKS and CDR2 YYEKEE (reference sequence). The CDR3 spans 13 residues. The V gene lost 0 bases and the J gene lost 7 bases, with 10 bases spanning the gap. The CDR3 coding sequence is TGTGCCAGCAGCTTGGGGGTGACTAGTGGCTACACCTTC. Its translation: CASSLGVTSGYTF.

The chain recombines TRBV15 with TRBJ2-2, with 9 bases matching TRBD2. Looked up from germline, CDR1 is LNHNV and CDR2 is YYDKDF (reference sequence). The J segment lost 5 bases and the V segment lost 3 bases, leaving 4 bases of the junction unmatched. This CDR3 comprises 15 residues. The CDR3 DNA follows: TGTGCCACCAGCAGGGTAGCGGGGGCTACCGGGGAGCTGTTTTTT. This codes for CATSRVAGATGELFF. Complete variable domain (other parts from reference TRBV15 and TRBJ2-2): DAMVIQNPRYQVTQFGKPVTLSCSQTLNHNVMYWYQQKSSQAPKLLFHYYDKDFNNEADTPDNFQSRRPNTSFCFLDIRSPGLGDTAMYLCATSRVAGATGELFFGEGSRLTVL.

The chain carries TRBV19 and TRBJ1-2; possibly TRBD1 for D (5 bases). V dropped 7 bases and J dropped 7 bases, with 19 bases sitting between them. CDR3 length: 14 amino acids. Germline CDR1 LNHDA, CDR2 SQIVND (reference sequence). CDR3 protein: CASKNRTIVGGYTF. The CDR3 coding sequence is TGTGCCAGTAAAAACAGGACGATAGTTGGTGGCTACACCTTC.

The V call is TRBV7-6, the J call TRBJ2-5; 13 bases agree with TRBD2. This CDR3 is 15 amino acids long. V shed 5 bases and J 2 bases; nucleotides not matched to a gene: 2. Germline assignment: CDR1 SGHVS and CDR2 FNYEAQ. CDR3 in DNA: TGTGCCAGCAGCCGGACTAGCGGGGGACAAGAGACCCAGTACTTC. Residues: CASSRTSGGQETQYF.

The J gene is TRBJ1-2, the V gene TRBV6-5; a weak D match, TRBD1 (6 bases). There are 13 residues in the CDR3. V was clipped by 5 bases and J by 8 bases, with 15 bases between them. The germline gives CDR1 MNHEY, CDR2 SVGAGI. CDR3 nucleotide sequence: TGTGCCAGCAGTCAACAGGGATCCAGAGGCTACACCTTC. Protein product: CASSQQGSRGYTF.

This clone was detected only once. This chain connects TRBV5-4 to TRBJ2-3, with 8 bases matching TRBD2. Germline CDR1 SGHNT, CDR2 YYREEE (reference sequence). The CDR3 loop spans 17 amino acids. V shed 4 bases and J 0 bases; nucleotides not matched to a gene: 10. CDR3 protein: CASSVPRGLASTDTQYF. CDR3 nucleotide sequence: TGTGCCAGCAGCGTACCCCGCGGACTAGCTAGCACAGATACGCAGTATTTT.

The V call is TRBV4-2, the J call TRBJ2-3; TRBD2 aligns across 11 bases. The length of the CDR3 is 17 residues. Germline assignment: CDR1 LGHNA and CDR2 YNFKEQ. V dropped 0 bases and J dropped 6; count of bases not matched to a gene: 8. Here the CDR3 DNA reads TGTGCCAGCAGCCAAGATCCCGCTAGCGGGGGGTCGGATACGCAGTATTTT. Its protein product is CASSQDPASGGSDTQYF.

The chain combines TRBV11-2 with TRBJ2-7; tentatively, D is TRBD1 (5 bases). Per germline, CDR1 SGHAT and CDR2 FQNNGV. This CDR3 has 15 amino acids. V lost 6 bases, J lost 4 bases, and 19 bases lay in between. The CDR3 protein is CASRTEGSRVYEQYF. The CDR3 nucleotides read TGTGCCAGCAGAACAGAAGGGTCCAGGGTATACGAGCAGTACTTC. Full variable domain (outside the CDR3, taken from reference TRBV11-2 and TRBJ2-7): EAGVAQSPRYKIIEKRQSVAFWCNPISGHATLYWYQQILGQGPKLLIQFQNNGVVDDSQLPKDRFSAERLKGVDSTLKIQPAKLEDSAVYLCASRTEGSRVYEQYFGPGTRLTVT.

The chain joins TRBV7-3 to TRBJ1-1, with unresolved D. Between the trimmed V and J ends, which lost 2 bases and 8 bases, there was a span of 12 bases. CDR3 length: 13 residues. Germline-derived CDR1 and CDR2 are SGHTA and FQGTGA. CDR3 coding DNA: TGTGCCAGCAGCTTAGGAGCGGCGGAAGAAGCTTTCTTT. It encodes CASSLGAAEEAFF.

The rearrangement joins TRBV7-2 to TRBJ1-2; D perhaps matches TRBD1 (6 bases). Germline CDR1 and CDR2: SGHTA and FQGNSA. The CDR3 spans 13 residues. V shed 5 bases and J shed 7 bases, with 14 bases lying between them. CDR3 sequence reads: CASSPLTGTGYTF. The CDR3 DNA is TGTGCCAGCAGCCCTCTGACAGGAACTGGCTACACCTTC.

The chain uses TRBV4-3 and TRBJ1-2; 8 bases map to TRBD1. The CDR3 contains 12 residues. V dropped 6 bases and J dropped 8; count of bases not matched to a gene: 5. Germline CDR1 is LGHNA and CDR2 is YSLEER. The CDR3 region is CASSQGAGGYTF. The CDR3 DNA sequence: TGCGCCAGCAGTCAGGGGGCGGGAGGCTACACCTTC.

The gene calls are TRBV20-1 and TRBJ2-7; TRBD1 aligns across 9 bases. This CDR3 comprises 15 residues. The ends lost 3 bases at V and 3 bases at J; junction bases unmatched: 9. The germline CDR1 and CDR2 sequences are DFQATT and SNEGSKA (reference sequence). Here the CDR3 DNA reads TGCAGTGCTAGTACCCAGGACAGGGGCTACTACGAGCAGTACTTC. Its protein is CSASTQDRGYYEQYF.

The chain joins TRBV5-1 to TRBJ2-5; 7 nucleotides match TRBD1. CDR1 is SGHRS, CDR2 YFSETQ, per germline. V lost 4 bases to trimming and J lost 7 bases; unmatched junction nucleotides: 4. The CDR3 is 12 amino acids. CDR3 DNA sequence: TGCGCCAGCAGCGGGACAGCGACGACCCAGTACTTC. This encodes CASSGTATTQYF. The full variable domain, completed using reference TRBV5-1 and TRBJ2-5, is KAGVTQTPRYLIKTRGQQVTLSCSPISGHRSVSWYQQTPGQGLQFLFEYFSETQRNKGNFPGRFSGRQFSNSRSEMNVSTLELGDSALYLCASSGTATTQYFGPGTRLLVL.

Only a few counts were recorded for this clone. This rearrangement joins TRBV23-1 to TRBJ1-2; D gene unclear. TRBV23-1 belongs to the ORF category, with a function that is uncertain. There are 13 residues in the CDR3. Trimming cost V 11 bases and J 3 bases, with 16 bases left between them. The CDR3 spells CAPCIGCYYGYTF. CDR3 coding DNA: TGCGCCCCGTGTATCGGGTGCTACTATGGCTACACCTTC.

V and J are TRBV5-8 and TRBJ2-3; no definite D call. Germline CDR1 SGHTS, CDR2 YDEGEE. The CDR3 extends over 13 amino acids. Trimming took 4 bases from V and 1 from J, leaving 7 bases between them. The CDR3 loop reads CASSRRGTDTQYF. The CDR3, as DNA: TGTGCCAGCAGCAGGAGAGGCACAGATACGCAGTATTTT.

This chain uses TRBV7-3 with TRBJ1-5; TRBD1 might be the D (6 bases). The length of the CDR3 is 13 residues. The V gene's germline CDR1 is SGHTA and CDR2 FQGTGA. V gave up 5 bases and J gave up 4 bases, with 9 bases separating them. The CDR3 DNA reads TGTGCCAGCAGCCCCGACAGGAATCAGCCCCAGCATTTT. Translation: CASSPDRNQPQHF.

V and J are TRBV13 and TRBJ2-1; 12 bases line up with TRBD2. The V gene's germline CDR1 is PRHDT and CDR2 FYEKMQ (reference sequence). After removal of 2 bases from V and 5 bases from J, the junction contained 4 bases not matched to a gene. This CDR3 region has 16 residues. The CDR3, as DNA: TGTGCCAGCAGCTTACGCCTAGCGGGGGGGCACAATGAGCAGTTCTTC. Translating it yields CASSLRLAGGHNEQFF.

CDR3 in DNA: TGCGCCAGCAGCCCGGAACAGGGGGGCTATGGCTACACCTTC. Translation: CASSPEQGGYGYTF. The chain uses TRBV5-1 and TRBJ1-2; 8 nucleotides agree with TRBD1. V dropped 4 bases and J dropped 4; count of bases not matched to a gene: 6. Germline values: CDR1 SGHRS, CDR2 YFSETQ. This CDR3 has 14 residues.

The chain couples TRBV7-9 to TRBJ1-4; 9 bases are shared with TRBD1. J gave up 6 bases and V 8 bases, and 7 bases lay outside the gene matches. Germline-derived CDR1 and CDR2 are SEHNR and FQNEAQ (reference sequence). The CDR3 totals 14 residues. In nucleotides, the CDR3 is TGTGCCAGCCAAACAGGGGGCCGGTATGAAAAACTGTTTTTT. Its translation: CASQTGGRYEKLFF.

The gene calls are TRBV6-5 and TRBJ1-1, with a tentative D call TRBD1 (5 bases). Germline V gives CDR1 MNHEY, CDR2 SVGAGI. The CDR3 loop spans 12 amino acids. Deletions cut 7 bases from V and 6 bases from J, with 12 bases between. CDR3 in DNA: TGTGCCAGCACCCCCGGGGGGTCTGAAGCTTTCTTT. Protein product: CASTPGGSEAFF.

The CDR3 bases are TGTGCCAGCTCCCCAGTCGGGACAGGGGGGTCCAACGTCCTGACTTTC. This gives the protein CASSPVGTGGSNVLTF. This chain links TRBV18 with TRBJ2-6; 11 bases are a match to TRBD1. Germline V lookup: CDR1 KGHSH, CDR2 LQKENI. With V trimmed by 6 bases and J by 8 bases, 9 bases remained unmatched. This CDR3 has 16 amino acids.